The T cell receptor beta chain under discussion was sequenced for a study of T cell responses to AZD1222 COVID-19 vaccine. Study outcomes and limitations: Possibly, clonal diversity was underestimated; donors were largely white British and included more females. Among vaccine-associated CD4 TCRs, coverage spanned spike, with dominance at 160-218 and 743-854.

Germline V lookup: CDR1 MNHEY, CDR2 SVGAGI. There are 15 residues in the CDR3. The V end lost 3 bases, the J end lost 5 bases, and 11 bases lay between the germline ends. A note on this clone: Its target is unknown.

Clones were read by immunoSEQ multiplex PCR, and TCRdb kept only the in-frame ones, dropping some. The sample contains some 96,000 clones, roughly 88% of which appear only once. Sequenced material: peripheral blood, taken on day 0 of AZD1222 vaccination. The TCR sequence derives from an adult in good health. V gene TRBV6-5 combines with J gene TRBJ2-6; maybe TRBD2 (5 bases). As DNA, the CDR3 is TGTGCCAGCAGTTATCGGGGTGGGAGGGCCAACGTCCTGACTTTC. Translated, it gives CASSYRGGRANVLTF.